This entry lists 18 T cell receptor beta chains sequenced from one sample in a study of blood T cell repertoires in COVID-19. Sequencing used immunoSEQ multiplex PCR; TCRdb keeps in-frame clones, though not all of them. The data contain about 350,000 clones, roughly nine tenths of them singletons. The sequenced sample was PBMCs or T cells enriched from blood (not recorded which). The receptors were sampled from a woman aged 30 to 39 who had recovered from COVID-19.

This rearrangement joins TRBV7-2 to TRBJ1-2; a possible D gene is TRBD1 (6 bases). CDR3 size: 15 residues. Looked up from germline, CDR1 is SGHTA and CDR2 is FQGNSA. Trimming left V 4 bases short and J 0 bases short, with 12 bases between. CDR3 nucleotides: TGTGCCAGCAGCTCCCCGGACAGAACTAACTATGGCTACACCTTC. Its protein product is CASSSPDRTNYGYTF. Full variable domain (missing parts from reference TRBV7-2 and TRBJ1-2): GAGVSQSPSNKVTEKGKDVELRCDPISGHTALYWYRQSLGQGLEFLIYFQGNSAPDKSGLPSDRFSAERTGGSVSTLTIQRTQQEDSAVYLCASSSPDRTNYGYTFGSGTRLTVV.

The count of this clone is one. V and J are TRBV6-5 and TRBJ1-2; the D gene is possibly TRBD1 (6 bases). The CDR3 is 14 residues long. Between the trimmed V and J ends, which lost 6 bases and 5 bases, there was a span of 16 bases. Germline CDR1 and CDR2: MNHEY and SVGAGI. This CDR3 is CASSRTPRGYGYTF. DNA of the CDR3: TGTGCCAGCAGCCGCACTCCTAGGGGGTATGGCTACACCTTC.

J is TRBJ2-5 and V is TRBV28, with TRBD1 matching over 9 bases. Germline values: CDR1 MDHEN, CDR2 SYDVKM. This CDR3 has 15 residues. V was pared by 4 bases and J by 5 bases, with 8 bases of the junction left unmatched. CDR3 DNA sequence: TGTGCCAGCAGTTCCTGGACAGGGGAGGACGAGACCCAGTACTTC. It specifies CASSSWTGEDETQYF. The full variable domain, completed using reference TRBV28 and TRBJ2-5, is DVKVTQSSRYLVKRTGEKVFLECVQDMDHENMFWYRQDPGLGLRLIYFSYDVKMKEKGDIPEGYSVSREKKERFSLILESASTNQTSMYLCASSSWTGEDETQYFGPGTRLLVL.

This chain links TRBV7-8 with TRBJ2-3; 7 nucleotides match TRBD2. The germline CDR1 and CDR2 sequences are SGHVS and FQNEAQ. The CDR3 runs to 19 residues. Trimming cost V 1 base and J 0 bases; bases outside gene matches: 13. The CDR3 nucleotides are TGTGCCAGCAGCTTAGTGGGGGAGGGATACCCTTTTAGCACAGATACGCAGTATTTT. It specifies CASSLVGEGYPFSTDTQYF. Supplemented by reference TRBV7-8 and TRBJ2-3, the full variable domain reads GAGVSQSPRYKVAKRGQDVALRCDPISGHVSLFWYQQALGQGPEFLTYFQNEAQLDKSGLPSDRFFAERPEGSVSTLKIQRTQQEDSAVYLCASSLVGEGYPFSTDTQYFGPGTRLTVL.

CDR3 in DNA: TGCGCCAGCAGCCTAGGAGCGGGCGGAGACTATGGCTACACCTTC. Translating gives CASSLGAGGDYGYTF. V and J are TRBV4-3 and TRBJ1-2; D not resolved. The CDR3 consists of 15 residues. V gave up 4 bases and J gave up 3 bases, with 15 bases separating them. Germline lookup yields CDR1 LGHNA and CDR2 YSLEER.

The CDR3 protein is CASSPLMGQGKDTGELFF. The DNA of the CDR3 is TGTGCCAGCAGCCCGCTTATGGGACAGGGGAAGGACACCGGGGAGCTGTTTTTT. The chain links TRBV5-6 to TRBJ2-2, with 10 bases aligning to TRBD1. V gave up 4 bases and J gave up 3 bases; unmatched junction bases: 12. Per germline, CDR1 SGHDT and CDR2 YYEEEE. The CDR3 runs to 18 residues.

Written as DNA, the CDR3 is TGTGCCAGCAGTCGGACTGTACCCGGGGAGCTGTTTTTT. Its translation: CASSRTVPGELFF. The gene calls are TRBV12-3 or TRBV12-4 and TRBJ2-2; D possibly corresponds to TRBD2 (5 bases). This CDR3 has 13 amino acids. Trimming removed 5 bases at V and 6 bases at J, with 10 bases between.

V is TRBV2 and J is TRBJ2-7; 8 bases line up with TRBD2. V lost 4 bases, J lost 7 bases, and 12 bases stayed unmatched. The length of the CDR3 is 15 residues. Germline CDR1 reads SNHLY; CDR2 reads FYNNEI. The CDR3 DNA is TGTGCCAGCAGTGTGTTCAGCGGGGGTCCAGGGGAGCAGTACTTC. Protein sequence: CASSVFSGGPGEQYF.

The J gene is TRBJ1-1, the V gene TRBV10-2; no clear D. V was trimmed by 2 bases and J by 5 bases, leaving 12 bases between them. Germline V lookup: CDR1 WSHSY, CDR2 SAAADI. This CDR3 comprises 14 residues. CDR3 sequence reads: CASSESSEDTEAFF. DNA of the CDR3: TGCGCCAGCAGTGAGAGTTCTGAGGATACTGAAGCTTTCTTT.

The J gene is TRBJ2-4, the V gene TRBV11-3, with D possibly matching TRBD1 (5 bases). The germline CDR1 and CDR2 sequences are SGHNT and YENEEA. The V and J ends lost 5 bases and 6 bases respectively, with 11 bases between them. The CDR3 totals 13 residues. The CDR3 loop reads CASSLWQGNIQYF. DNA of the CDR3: TGTGCCAGCAGCCTCTGGCAGGGAAACATTCAGTACTTC.

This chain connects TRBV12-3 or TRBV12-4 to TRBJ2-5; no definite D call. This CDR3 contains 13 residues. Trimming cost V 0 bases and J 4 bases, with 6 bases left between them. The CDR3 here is CASSLARPETQYF. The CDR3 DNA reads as TGTGCCAGCAGTTTAGCCAGGCCAGAGACCCAGTACTTC.

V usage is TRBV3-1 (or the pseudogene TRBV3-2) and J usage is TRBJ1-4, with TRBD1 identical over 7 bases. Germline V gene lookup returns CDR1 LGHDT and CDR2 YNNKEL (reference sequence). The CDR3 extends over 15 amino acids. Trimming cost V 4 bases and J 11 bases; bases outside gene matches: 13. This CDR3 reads CASSRRTGSSGKLFF. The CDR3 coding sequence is TGTGCCAGCAGCCGCCGGACAGGAAGCTCGGGGAAACTGTTTTTT.

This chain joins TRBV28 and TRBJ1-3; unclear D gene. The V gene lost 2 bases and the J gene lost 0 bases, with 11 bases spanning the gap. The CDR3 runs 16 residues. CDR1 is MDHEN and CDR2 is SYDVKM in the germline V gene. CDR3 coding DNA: TGTGCCAGCAGTTTAGTGAACTCCTTCTCTGGAAACACCATATATTTT. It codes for CASSLVNSFSGNTIYF.

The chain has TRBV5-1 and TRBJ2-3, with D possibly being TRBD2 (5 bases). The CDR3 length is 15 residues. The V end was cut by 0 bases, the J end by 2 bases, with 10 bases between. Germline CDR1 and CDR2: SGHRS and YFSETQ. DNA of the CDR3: TGCGCCAGCAGCTTGGAAAGCGGAACCACAGATACGCAGTATTTT. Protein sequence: CASSLESGTTDTQYF.

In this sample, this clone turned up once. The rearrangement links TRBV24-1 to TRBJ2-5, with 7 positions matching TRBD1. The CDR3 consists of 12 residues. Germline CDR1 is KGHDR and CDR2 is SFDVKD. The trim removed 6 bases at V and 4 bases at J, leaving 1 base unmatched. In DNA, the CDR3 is TGTGCCACCAGTAGGGACAGAGAGACCCAGTACTTC. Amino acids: CATSRDRETQYF.

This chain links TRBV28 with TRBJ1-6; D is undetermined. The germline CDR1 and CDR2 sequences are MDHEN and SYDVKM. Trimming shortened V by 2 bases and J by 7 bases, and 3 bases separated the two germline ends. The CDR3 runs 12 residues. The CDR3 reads CASSLANSPLHF. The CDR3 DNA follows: TGTGCCAGCAGTTTAGCGAATTCACCCCTCCACTTT.

CDR3 residues: CASTLIGGQTNTEAFF. The CDR3 DNA follows: TGCGCCAGCACATTAATTGGTGGACAGACGAACACTGAAGCTTTCTTT. The chain uses TRBV5-1 and TRBJ1-1, with D perhaps TRBD1 (6 bases). Germline V gene data show CDR1 as SGHRS and CDR2 as YFSETQ. The CDR3 runs 16 residues. Trimming cost V 6 bases and J 1 base, with 19 bases left between them.

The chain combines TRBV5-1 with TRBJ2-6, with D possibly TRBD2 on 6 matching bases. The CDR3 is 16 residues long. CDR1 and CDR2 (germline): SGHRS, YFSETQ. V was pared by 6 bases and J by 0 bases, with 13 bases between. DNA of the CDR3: TGCGCCAGCACTCAATCGGGAGACTCTGGGGCCAACGTCCTGACTTTC. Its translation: CASTQSGDSGANVLTF. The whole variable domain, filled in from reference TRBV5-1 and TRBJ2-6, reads KAGVTQTPRYLIKTRGQQVTLSCSPISGHRSVSWYQQTPGQGLQFLFEYFSETQRNKGNFPGRFSGRQFSNSRSEMNVSTLELGDSALYLCASTQSGDSGANVLTFGAGSRLTVL.